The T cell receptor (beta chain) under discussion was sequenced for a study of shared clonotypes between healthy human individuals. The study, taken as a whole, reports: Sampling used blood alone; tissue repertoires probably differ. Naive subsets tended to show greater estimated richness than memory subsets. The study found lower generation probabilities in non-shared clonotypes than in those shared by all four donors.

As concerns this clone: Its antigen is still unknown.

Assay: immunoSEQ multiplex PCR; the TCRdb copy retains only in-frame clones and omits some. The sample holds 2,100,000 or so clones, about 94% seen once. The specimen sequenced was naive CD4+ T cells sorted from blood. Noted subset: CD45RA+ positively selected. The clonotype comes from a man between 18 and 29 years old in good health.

The CDR3 DNA reads as TGTGCCAGCAGTTTGGACAGGGGTAAGAATGAAAAACTGTTTTTT. Its protein product is CASSLDRGKNEKLFF. The chain carries TRBV28 and TRBJ1-4; 9 bases are a match to TRBD1. CDR3 size: 15 residues. The V gene end was trimmed by 3 bases and the J gene end by 5 bases; junction bases not matched to a gene: 4. Germline V lookup: CDR1 MDHEN, CDR2 SYDVKM.